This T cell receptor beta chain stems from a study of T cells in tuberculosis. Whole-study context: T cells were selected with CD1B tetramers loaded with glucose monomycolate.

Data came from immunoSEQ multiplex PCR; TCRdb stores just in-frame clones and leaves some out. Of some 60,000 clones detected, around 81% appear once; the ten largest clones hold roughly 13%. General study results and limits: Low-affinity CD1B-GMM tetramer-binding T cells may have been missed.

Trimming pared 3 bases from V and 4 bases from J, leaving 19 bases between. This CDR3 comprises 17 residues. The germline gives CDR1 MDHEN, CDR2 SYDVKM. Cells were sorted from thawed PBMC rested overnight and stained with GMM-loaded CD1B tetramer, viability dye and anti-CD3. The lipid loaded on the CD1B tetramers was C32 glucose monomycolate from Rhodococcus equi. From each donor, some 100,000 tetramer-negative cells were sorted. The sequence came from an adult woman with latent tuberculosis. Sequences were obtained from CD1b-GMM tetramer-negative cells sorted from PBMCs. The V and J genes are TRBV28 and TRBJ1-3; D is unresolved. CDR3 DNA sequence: TGTGCCAGCAGTTTTATCAGGACTGCTGACACGGGAAACACCATATATTTT. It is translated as CASSFIRTADTGNTIYF.